Listed here are 12 T cell receptor beta chains from one sample, sequenced in a study of cytomegalovirus exposure and HLA in healthy donors. The table came from immunoSEQ multiplex PCR; TCRdb's copy has only in-frame clones and leaves some out. This table has about 120,000 clones, roughly 82% appearing once. The sequencing input was PBMCs. The origin of the receptors is a man aged 18 to 35 in good health and CMV-seronegative.

V gene TRBV30 combines with J gene TRBJ1-3; D ambiguous. The V end was cut by 0 bases, the J end by 0 bases, with 3 bases between. The germline CDR1 and CDR2 sequences are GTSNPN and SVGIG (reference sequence). CDR3 size: 13 residues. CDR3 protein: CAWSVLSGNTIYF. As DNA, the CDR3 is TGTGCCTGGAGTGTACTCTCTGGAAACACCATATATTTT.

This chain links TRBV5-5 with TRBJ2-1; 7 nucleotides agree with TRBD2. CDR1 and CDR2 from the germline V gene are SGHKS and YYEKEE (reference sequence). J lost 7 bases, V lost 0 bases, and 7 bases had no gene match. The CDR3 runs to 15 residues. The CDR3 bases are TGTGCCAGCAGCTTGGGTTTGTCGGGAGGTAATGAGCAGTTCTTC. Encoded protein: CASSLGLSGGNEQFF.

This chain connects TRBV16 to TRBJ2-7; the match to TRBD1 covers 11 bases. Germline CDR1 is KGHSY and CDR2 is FQNENV. The J segment lost 2 bases and the V segment lost 4 bases, leaving 7 bases of the junction unmatched. The CDR3 consists of 16 residues. CDR3 DNA: TGTGCCAGCAGCCCGCGCCCGGGACAGGGGGCCTACGAGCAGTACTTC. This codes for CASSPRPGQGAYEQYF.

The rearrangement links TRBV27 to TRBJ2-5; 9 bases are shared with TRBD1. This CDR3 has 18 amino acids. J lost 2 bases, V lost 6 bases, and 16 bases had no gene match. Germline V CDR1 and CDR2: MNHEY, SMNVEV (reference sequence). The CDR3 sequence is CASRLNSPDRGVQETQYF. The CDR3 DNA reads as TGTGCCAGCAGACTTAACTCCCCGGACAGGGGCGTACAAGAGACCCAGTACTTC.

This clone occurred a few times. This sequence joins TRBV4-2 and TRBJ1-1, with D possibly being TRBD1 (5 bases). CDR3 length: 15 amino acids. V was cut by 0 bases and J by 4 bases, with 12 bases left in between. Per germline, CDR1 LGHNA and CDR2 YNFKEQ. CDR3 loop: CASSQDWGGGTEAFF. As DNA, the CDR3 is TGTGCCAGCAGCCAAGATTGGGGGGGAGGCACTGAAGCTTTCTTT.

The CDR3 loop reads CAISEQGSEGKNIQYF. For the CDR3, the DNA is TGTGCCATCAGTGAGCAGGGGTCCGAGGGCAAAAACATTCAGTACTTC. J is TRBJ2-4 and V is TRBV10-3; D is possibly TRBD1 (6 bases). V was trimmed by 2 bases and J by 3 bases, leaving 14 bases between them. CDR3 length: 16 residues. Germline V lookup: CDR1 ENHRY, CDR2 SYGVKD.

CDR3 sequence: CASSRAGSGDEKLFF. The CDR3 DNA is TGTGCCAGCAGCAGGGCGGGGAGTGGGGATGAAAAACTGTTTTTT. The gene calls are TRBV7-6 and TRBJ1-4; D is undetermined. The germline V and J ends were trimmed by 5 bases and 6 bases, with 16 bases remaining between them. The germline gives CDR1 SGHVS, CDR2 FNYEAQ. CDR3 length equals 15 residues.

The CDR3 spells CASSYGGGNYNEQFF. DNA of the CDR3: TGCGCCAGCAGCTATGGCGGTGGCAACTACAATGAGCAGTTCTTC. The chain links TRBV5-1 to TRBJ2-1; D is undetermined. V lost 3 bases to trimming and J lost 3 bases, with 13 bases between them. The CDR3 is 15 amino acids. Per germline, CDR1 SGHRS and CDR2 YFSETQ.

The chain uses TRBV5-1 and TRBJ1-2; no firm D call. Germline V lookup: CDR1 SGHRS, CDR2 YFSETQ. Trimming removed 0 bases from V and 8 bases from J, with 14 bases in between. This CDR3 has 14 residues. As DNA, the CDR3 is TGCGCCAGCAGCTTGGGAGGTTTGGGTGAGGGCTACACCTTC. Translating it yields CASSLGGLGEGYTF.

J is TRBJ2-2 and V is TRBV11-1, with 10 bases lining up with TRBD1. The CDR3 runs to 16 residues. Losses at the gene ends were 5 bases for V and 0 bases for J; bases not matched to a gene: 3. Germline V gene sequence: CDR1 SGHAT, CDR2 FQDESV (reference sequence). CDR3 nucleotides: TGTGCCAGCAGCAGGGGACAGGGGACGAACACCGGGGAGCTGTTTTTT. Amino acid sequence: CASSRGQGTNTGELFF.

The chain combines TRBV5-1 with TRBJ1-1, with 8 bases fitting TRBD1. V lost 5 bases to trimming and J lost 0 bases; unmatched junction nucleotides: 9. Per germline, CDR1 SGHRS and CDR2 YFSETQ. There are 16 residues in the CDR3. Here the CDR3 DNA reads TGCGCCAGCAGGCCCGACAGGGGAGAAGTGAACACTGAAGCTTTCTTT. The encoded protein is CASRPDRGEVNTEAFF.

The chain is built from TRBV30 and TRBJ2-7; TRBD1 agrees at 10 bases. The J segment lost 4 bases and the V segment lost 3 bases, leaving 12 bases of the junction unmatched. CDR3 length: 16 amino acids. Looked up from germline, CDR1 is GTSNPN and CDR2 is SVGIG (reference sequence). CDR3 bases: TGTGCCTGGAGCACGGGACAGGGGATTGAATTATACGAGCAGTACTTC. This translates into CAWSTGQGIELYEQYF.